This T cell receptor (beta chain) was identified during a study of blood T cell repertoires in COVID-19. In the study overall: The origin of the acute and convalescent COVID-19 samples was the United States, Italy and Spain.

This CDR3 contains 21 residues. CDR1 LNHDA and CDR2 SQIVND come from the germline V gene (reference sequence). V dropped 4 bases and J dropped 1; count of bases not matched to a gene: 19. Under the authors' procedure: It was from reference gene primer amplification that nucleated cell counts were estimated. Some clones are missing from TCRdb's copy, which holds only in-frame ones; the method was immunoSEQ multiplex PCR. For V, J and clone size, that table is used; D and trimming come from the DNA. Seen here are 40,000 or so clones, more than 70% observed once, and the top ten hold over 3.5%. Input material: peripheral blood. V gene TRBV19 combines with J gene TRBJ2-2; TRBD2 aligns across 9 bases. The TCR comes from a human donor in a cohort sampled during active COVID-19. CDR3 loop: CASSTPPILSRRGGNTGELFF. The CDR3 coding sequence is TGTGCCAGTAGTACTCCTCCCATTTTGTCGCGGCGGGGGGGGAACACCGGGGAGCTGTTTTTT.